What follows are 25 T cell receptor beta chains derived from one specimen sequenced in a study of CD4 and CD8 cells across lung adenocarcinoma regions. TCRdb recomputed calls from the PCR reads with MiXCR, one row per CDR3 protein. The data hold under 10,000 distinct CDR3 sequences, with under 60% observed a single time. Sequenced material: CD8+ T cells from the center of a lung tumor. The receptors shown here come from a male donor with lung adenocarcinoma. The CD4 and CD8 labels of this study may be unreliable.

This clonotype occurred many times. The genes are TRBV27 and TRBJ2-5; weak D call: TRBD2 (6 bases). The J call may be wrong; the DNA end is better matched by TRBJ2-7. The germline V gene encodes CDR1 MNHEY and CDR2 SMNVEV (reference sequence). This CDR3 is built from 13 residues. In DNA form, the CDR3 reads TGTGCCAGCAGGCTGCGTACGGGGGACGAGCAGTACTTC. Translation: CASRLRTGDEQYF.

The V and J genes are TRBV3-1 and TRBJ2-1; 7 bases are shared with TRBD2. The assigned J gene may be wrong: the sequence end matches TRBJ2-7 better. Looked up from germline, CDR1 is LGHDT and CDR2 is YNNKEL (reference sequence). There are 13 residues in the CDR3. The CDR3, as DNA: TGTGCCAGCAGCCAAGCGGGAGGCATCGAGCAGTACTTC. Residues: CASSQAGGIEQYF.

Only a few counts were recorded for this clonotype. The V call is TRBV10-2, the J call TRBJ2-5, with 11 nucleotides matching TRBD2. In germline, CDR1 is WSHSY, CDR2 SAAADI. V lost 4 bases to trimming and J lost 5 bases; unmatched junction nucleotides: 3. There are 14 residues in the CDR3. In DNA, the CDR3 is TGCGCCAGCAGTGTAGCGGGAGGGTGGGAGACCCAGTACTTC. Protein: CASSVAGGWETQYF.

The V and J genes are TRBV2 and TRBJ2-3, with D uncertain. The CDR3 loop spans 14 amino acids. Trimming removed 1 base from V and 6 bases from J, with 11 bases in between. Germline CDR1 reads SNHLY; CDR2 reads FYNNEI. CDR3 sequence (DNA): TGTGCCAGCAGTGAAGGCTTTATAAGGGATACGCAGTATTTT. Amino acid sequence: CASSEGFIRDTQYF.

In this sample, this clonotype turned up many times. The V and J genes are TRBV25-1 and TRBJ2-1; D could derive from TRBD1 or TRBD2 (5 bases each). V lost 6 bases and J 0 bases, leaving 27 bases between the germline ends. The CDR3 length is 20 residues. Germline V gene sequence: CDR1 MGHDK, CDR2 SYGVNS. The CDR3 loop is CASSRLTQTGTLSSYNEQFF. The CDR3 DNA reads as TGTGCCAGCAGCAGACTTACCCAAACCGGGACCCTTAGCTCCTACAATGAGCAGTTCTTC.

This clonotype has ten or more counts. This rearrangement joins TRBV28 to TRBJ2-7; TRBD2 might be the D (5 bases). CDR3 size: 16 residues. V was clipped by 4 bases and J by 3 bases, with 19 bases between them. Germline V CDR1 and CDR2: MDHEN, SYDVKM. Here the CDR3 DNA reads TGTGCCAGCAGTTCCCCCCGGGGTCAGACGAGCTACGAGCAGTACTTC. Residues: CASSSPRGQTSYEQYF. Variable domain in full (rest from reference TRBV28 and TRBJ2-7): DVKVTQSSRYLVKRTGEKVFLECVQDMDHENMFWYRQDPGLGLRLIYFSYDVKMKEKGDIPEGYSVSREKKERFSLILESASTNQTSMYLCASSSPRGQTSYEQYFGPGTRLTVT.

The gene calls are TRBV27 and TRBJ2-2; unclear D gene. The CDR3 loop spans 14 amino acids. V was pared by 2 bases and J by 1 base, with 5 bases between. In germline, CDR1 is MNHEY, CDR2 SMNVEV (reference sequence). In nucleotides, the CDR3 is TGTGCCAGCAGTTTAAGGGAGAACACCGGGGAGCTGTTTTTT. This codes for CASSLRENTGELFF.

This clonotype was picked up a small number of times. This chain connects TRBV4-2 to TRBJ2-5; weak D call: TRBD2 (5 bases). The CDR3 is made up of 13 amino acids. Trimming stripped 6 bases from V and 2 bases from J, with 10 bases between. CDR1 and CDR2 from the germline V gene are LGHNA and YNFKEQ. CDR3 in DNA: TGTGCCAGCAGTCCCAGGAGGCAAGAGACCCAGTACTTC. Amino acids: CASSPRRQETQYF.

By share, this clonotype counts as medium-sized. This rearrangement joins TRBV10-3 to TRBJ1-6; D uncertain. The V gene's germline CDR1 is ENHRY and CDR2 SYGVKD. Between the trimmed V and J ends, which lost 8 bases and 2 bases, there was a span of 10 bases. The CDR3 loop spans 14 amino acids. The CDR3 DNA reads TGTGCCATCCGAGGGTGGGCCTATAATTCACCCCTCCACTTT. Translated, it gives CAIRGWAYNSPLHF.

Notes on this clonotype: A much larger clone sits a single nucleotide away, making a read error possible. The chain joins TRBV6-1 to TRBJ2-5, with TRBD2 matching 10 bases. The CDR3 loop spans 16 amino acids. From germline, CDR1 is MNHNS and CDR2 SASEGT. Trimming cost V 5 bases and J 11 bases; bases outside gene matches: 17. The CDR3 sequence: CASSPLSGGAREEQYF. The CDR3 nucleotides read TGTGCCAGCAGTCCTCTCAGCGGGGGGGCGAGAGAGGAGCAGTACTTC.

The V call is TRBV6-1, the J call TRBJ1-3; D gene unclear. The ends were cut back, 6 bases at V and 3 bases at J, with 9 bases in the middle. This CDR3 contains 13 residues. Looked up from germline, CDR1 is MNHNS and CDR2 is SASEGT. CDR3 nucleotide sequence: TGTGCCAGCAGCACGGAGATTGGAAACACCATATATTTT. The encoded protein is CASSTEIGNTIYF.

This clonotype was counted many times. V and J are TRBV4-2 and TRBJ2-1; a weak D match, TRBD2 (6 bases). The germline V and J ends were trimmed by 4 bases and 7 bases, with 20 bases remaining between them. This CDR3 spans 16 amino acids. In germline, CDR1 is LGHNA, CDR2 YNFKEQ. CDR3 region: CASSPGGVAELNEQFF. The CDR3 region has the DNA TGTGCCAGCAGCCCCGGCGGGGTAGCGGAACTTAATGAGCAGTTCTTC.

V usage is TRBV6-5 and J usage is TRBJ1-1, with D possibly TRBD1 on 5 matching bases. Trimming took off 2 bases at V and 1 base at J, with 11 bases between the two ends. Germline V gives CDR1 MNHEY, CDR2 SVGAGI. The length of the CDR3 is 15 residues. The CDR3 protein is CASSYGYGTNTEAFF. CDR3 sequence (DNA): TGTGCCAGCAGTTACGGTTACGGGACGAACACTGAAGCTTTCTTT.

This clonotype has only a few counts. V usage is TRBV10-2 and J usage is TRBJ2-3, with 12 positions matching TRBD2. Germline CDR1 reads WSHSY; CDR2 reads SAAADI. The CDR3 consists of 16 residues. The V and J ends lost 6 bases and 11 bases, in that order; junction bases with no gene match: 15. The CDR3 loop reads CASSLAGGSSYNEQYF. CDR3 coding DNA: TGCGCCAGCAGCCTAGCGGGGGGGAGCTCCTACAATGAGCAGTATTTT.

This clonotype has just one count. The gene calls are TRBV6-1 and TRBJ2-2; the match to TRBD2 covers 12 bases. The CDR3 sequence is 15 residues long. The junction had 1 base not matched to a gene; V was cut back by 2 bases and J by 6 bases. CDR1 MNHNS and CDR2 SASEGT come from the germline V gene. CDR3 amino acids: CASSESSGGAGELFF. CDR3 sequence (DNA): TGTGCCAGCAGTGAATCTAGCGGGGGGGCCGGGGAGCTGTTTTTT.

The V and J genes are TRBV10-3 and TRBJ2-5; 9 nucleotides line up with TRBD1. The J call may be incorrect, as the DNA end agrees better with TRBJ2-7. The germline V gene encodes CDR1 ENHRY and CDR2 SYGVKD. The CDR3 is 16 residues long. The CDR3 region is CAISEFGQGTTYEQYF. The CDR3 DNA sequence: TGTGCCATCAGTGAGTTTGGACAGGGGACAACCTACGAGCAGTACTTC.

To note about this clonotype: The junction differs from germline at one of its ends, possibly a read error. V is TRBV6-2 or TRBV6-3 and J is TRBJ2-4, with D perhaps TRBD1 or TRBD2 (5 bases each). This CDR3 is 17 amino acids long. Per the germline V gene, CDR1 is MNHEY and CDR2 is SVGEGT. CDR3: CASSVNLGLGAKNTQYF. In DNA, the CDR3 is TGTGCCAGCAGCGTAAACCTGGGGCTGGGAGCCAAAAACACTCAGTACTTC.

CDR3 DNA: TGTGCCAGCAGGGGGGGGGGGATGAATTCACCCCTCCACTTT. This translates into CASRGGGMNSPLHF. This chain connects TRBV7-2 to TRBJ1-6; D may be TRBD1 (5 bases). Germline V lookup: CDR1 SGHTA, CDR2 FQGNSA. The CDR3 length is 14 residues. Trimming removed 6 bases from V and 7 bases from J, with 13 bases in between.

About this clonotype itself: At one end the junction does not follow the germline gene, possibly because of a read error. CDR3 residues: CARSEPGNRVLIAKNIQYF. The DNA of the CDR3 is TGTGCCCGCAGTGAACCCGGCAACAGGGTCTTAATAGCCAAAAACATTCAGTACTTC. V and J are TRBV6-1 and TRBJ2-4, with a tentative D call TRBD1 (6 bases). This CDR3 has 19 residues. Germline V gene sequence: CDR1 MNHNS, CDR2 SASEGT.

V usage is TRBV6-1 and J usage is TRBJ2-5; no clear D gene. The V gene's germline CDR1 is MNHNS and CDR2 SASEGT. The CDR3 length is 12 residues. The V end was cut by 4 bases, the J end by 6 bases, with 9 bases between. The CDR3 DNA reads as TGTGCCAGCAGTGCCTCAGCCAAGACCCAGTACTTC. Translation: CASSASAKTQYF.

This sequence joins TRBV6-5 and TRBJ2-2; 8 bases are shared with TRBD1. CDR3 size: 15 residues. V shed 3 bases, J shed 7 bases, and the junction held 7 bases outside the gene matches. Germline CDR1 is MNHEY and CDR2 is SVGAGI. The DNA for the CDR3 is TGTGCCAGCAGTTATAGAGACAGGGGCGACGGGGAGCTGTTTTTT. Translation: CASSYRDRGDGELFF.

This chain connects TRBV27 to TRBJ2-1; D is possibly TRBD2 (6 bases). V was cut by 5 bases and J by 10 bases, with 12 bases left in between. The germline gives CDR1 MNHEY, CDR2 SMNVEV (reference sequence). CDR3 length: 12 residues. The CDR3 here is CASSIRDSEQFF. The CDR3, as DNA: TGTGCCAGCAGTATCAGGGACTCGGAGCAGTTCTTC.

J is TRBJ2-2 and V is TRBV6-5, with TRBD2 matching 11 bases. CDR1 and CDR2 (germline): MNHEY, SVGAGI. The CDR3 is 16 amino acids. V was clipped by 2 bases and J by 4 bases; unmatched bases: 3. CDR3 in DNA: TGTGCCAGCAGTTACAGTACTAGCGGGAGCACCGGGGAGCTGTTTTTT. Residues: CASSYSTSGSTGELFF.

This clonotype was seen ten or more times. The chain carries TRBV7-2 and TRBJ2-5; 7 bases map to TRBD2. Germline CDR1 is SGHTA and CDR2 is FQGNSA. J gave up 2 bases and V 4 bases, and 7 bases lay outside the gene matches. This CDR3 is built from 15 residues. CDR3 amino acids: CASSSYSGPQETQYF. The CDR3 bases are TGTGCCAGCAGCTCCTATAGCGGGCCACAAGAGACCCAGTACTTC.

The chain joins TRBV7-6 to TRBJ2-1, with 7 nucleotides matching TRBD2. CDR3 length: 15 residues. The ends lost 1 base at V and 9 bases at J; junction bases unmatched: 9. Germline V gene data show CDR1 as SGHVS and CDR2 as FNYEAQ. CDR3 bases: TGTGCCAGCAGCTTAGGCGTGGGGTCTAGCGGTGAGCAGTTCTTC. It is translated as CASSLGVGSSGEQFF.